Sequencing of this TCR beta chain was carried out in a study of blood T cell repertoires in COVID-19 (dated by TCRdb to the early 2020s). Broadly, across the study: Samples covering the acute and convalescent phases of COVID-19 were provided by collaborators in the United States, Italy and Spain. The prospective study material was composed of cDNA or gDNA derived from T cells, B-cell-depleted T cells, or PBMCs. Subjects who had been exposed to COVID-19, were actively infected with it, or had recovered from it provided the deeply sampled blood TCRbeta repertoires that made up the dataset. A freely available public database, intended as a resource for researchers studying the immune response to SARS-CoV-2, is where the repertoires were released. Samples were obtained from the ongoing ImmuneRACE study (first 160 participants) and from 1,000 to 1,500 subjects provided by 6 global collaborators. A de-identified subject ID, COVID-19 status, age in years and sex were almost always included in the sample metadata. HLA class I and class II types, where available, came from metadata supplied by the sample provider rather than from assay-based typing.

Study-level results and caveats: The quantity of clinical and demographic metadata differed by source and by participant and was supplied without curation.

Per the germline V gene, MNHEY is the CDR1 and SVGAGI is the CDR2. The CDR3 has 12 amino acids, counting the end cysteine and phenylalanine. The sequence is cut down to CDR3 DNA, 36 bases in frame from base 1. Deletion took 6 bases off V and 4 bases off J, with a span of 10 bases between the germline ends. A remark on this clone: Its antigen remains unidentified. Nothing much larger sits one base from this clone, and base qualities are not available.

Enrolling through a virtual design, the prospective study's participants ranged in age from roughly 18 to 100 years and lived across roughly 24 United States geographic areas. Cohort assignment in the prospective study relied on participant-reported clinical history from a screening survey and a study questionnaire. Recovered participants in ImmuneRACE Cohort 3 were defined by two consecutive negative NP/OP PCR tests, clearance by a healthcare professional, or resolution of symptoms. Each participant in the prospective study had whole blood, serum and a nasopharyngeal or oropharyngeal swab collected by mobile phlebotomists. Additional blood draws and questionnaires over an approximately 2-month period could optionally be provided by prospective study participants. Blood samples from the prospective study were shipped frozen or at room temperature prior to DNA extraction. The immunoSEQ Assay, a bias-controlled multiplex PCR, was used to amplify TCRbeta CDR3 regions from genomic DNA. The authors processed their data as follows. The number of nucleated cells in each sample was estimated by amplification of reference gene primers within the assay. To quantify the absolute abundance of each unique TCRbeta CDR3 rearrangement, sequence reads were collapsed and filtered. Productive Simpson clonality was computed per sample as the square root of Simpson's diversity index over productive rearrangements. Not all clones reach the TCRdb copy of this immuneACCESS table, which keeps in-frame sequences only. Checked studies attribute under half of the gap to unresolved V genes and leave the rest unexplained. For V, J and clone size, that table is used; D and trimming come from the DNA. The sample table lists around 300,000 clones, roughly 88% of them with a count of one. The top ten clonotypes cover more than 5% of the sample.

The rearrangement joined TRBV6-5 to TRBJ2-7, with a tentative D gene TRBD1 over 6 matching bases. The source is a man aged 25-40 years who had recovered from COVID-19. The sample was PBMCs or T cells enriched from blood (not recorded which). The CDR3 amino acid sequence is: CASRGTGYEQYF. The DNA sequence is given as TGTGCCAGCAGAGGTACAGGGTACGAGCAGTACTTC.